These 26 T cell receptor beta chains originate from one sample sequenced in a study of CD8 T cells in Susac syndrome. cDNA came from around 0.54 to 1 ug RNA primed by random hexamers. A single record per CDR3 protein comes from TCRdb applying MiXCR to the immunoSEQ multiplex PCR reads. The data hold 150,000 to 200,000 distinct CDR3 sequences, with roughly 90% observed a single time. The sample consisted of CD4+ T cells from PBMCs. The source is a human donor with Susac syndrome.

This chain connects TRBV2 to TRBJ1-5; 10 positions agree with TRBD1. From germline, CDR1 is SNHLY and CDR2 FYNNEI. This CDR3 has 15 residues. After removal of 5 bases from V and 5 bases from J, the junction contained 6 bases not matched to a gene. The CDR3 nucleotides are TGTGCCAGCAGTCCGGGACAGGGGACATATCAGCCCCAGCATTTT. Its protein is CASSPGQGTYQPQHF.

The V gene is TRBV6-5, the J gene TRBJ1-4; D unresolved. V shed 3 bases and J shed 5 bases, with 7 bases lying between them. This CDR3 contains 13 residues. Germline lookup yields CDR1 MNHEY and CDR2 SVGAGI. In DNA form, the CDR3 reads TGTGCCAGCAGTTATTGGTCGAATGAAAAACTGTTTTTT. This sequence encodes CASSYWSNEKLFF.

This chain links TRBV5-4 with TRBJ2-3; 7 bases are shared with TRBD2. The germline gives CDR1 SGHNT, CDR2 YYREEE (reference sequence). The V and J ends lost 1 base and 5 bases, in that order; junction bases with no gene match: 10. This CDR3 comprises 16 residues. CDR3 coding DNA: TGTGCCAGCAGCTTGAGTAGCGGGCGAGGGAGAGATACGCAGTATTTT. Translating it yields CASSLSSGRGRDTQYF.

This chain uses TRBV4-2 with TRBJ2-1; 9 bases map to TRBD2. CDR1 and CDR2 (germline): LGHNA, YNFKEQ. V lost 4 bases to trimming and J lost 5 bases; unmatched junction nucleotides: 6. The length of the CDR3 is 15 residues. The CDR3 protein is CASSPSGKGDNEQFF. The DNA for the CDR3 is TGTGCCAGCAGCCCTAGCGGGAAAGGGGACAATGAGCAGTTCTTC.

The chain uses TRBV30 and TRBJ1-1; a possible D gene is TRBD1 (6 bases). CDR1 and CDR2 from the germline V gene are GTSNPN and SVGIG (reference sequence). The CDR3 has 14 amino acids. The ends were cut back, 1 base at V and 6 bases at J, with 15 bases in the middle. CDR3 protein: CAWSGDSHRAEAFF. CDR3 nucleotides: TGTGCCTGGAGTGGGGACTCCCACAGGGCTGAAGCTTTCTTT.

This clonotype was recorded only once. The chain is built from TRBV11-2 and TRBJ2-7; D not certain. Germline V gives CDR1 SGHAT, CDR2 FQNNGV. Trimming shortened V by 3 bases and J by 1 base, and 13 bases separated the two germline ends. This CDR3 is 15 amino acids long. CDR3 loop: CASSLDHSVSYEQYF. CDR3 nucleotide sequence: TGTGCCAGCAGCTTGGACCACAGCGTATCCTACGAGCAGTACTTC.

The chain joins TRBV30 to TRBJ1-5; no clear D. The germline V gene has CDR1 GTSNPN and CDR2 SVGIG (reference sequence). The CDR3 length is 15 residues. V dropped 0 bases and J dropped 4 bases, with 13 bases sitting between them. DNA for the CDR3: TGTGCCTGGAGTGTACAATCGGCGGGGAATCAGCCCCAGCATTTT. Translation gives CAWSVQSAGNQPQHF.

CDR3 coding DNA: TGCGCCAGCAGCCAAGCCCTGGGGACCTATTCACCCCTCCACTTT. It encodes CASSQALGTYSPLHF. This sequence joins TRBV4-1 and TRBJ1-6, with D tentatively TRBD1 (5 bases). The CDR3 sequence is 15 residues long. V lost 1 base, J lost 8 bases, and 12 bases lay in between. CDR1 is MGHRA and CDR2 is YSYEKL in the germline V gene.

This chain links TRBV4-1 with TRBJ2-1, with a possible D match to TRBD2 (6 bases). Looked up from germline, CDR1 is MGHRA and CDR2 is YSYEKL. The V end lost 5 bases, the J end lost 2 bases, and 10 bases lay between the germline ends. This CDR3 has 14 amino acids. The CDR3 region is CASSLRTTYNEQFF. The CDR3 DNA reads TGCGCCAGCAGCTTAAGGACTACCTACAATGAGCAGTTCTTC.

The rearrangement links TRBV30 to TRBJ2-7; no reliable D call. The CDR3 length is 13 residues. Germline V gene data show CDR1 as GTSNPN and CDR2 as SVGIG (reference sequence). Trimming took off 0 bases at V and 5 bases at J, with 11 bases between the two ends. The CDR3 nucleotides are TGTGCCTGGAGTGTCCGCAACTACGACGAGCAGTACTTC. Its translation is CAWSVRNYDEQYF.

The genes are TRBV5-4 and TRBJ2-5; 7 bases line up with TRBD1. Trimming at V came to 2 bases and at J to 7 bases, leaving 20 bases not matched to a gene. The CDR3 loop spans 18 amino acids. Germline values: CDR1 SGHNT, CDR2 YYREEE (reference sequence). The CDR3 here is CASSFSLPQGPQWLTQYF. The CDR3 region has the DNA TGTGCCAGCAGCTTCTCTCTACCACAGGGGCCGCAGTGGTTGACCCAGTACTTC.

This clonotype was detected only once. This rearrangement joins TRBV6-1 to TRBJ2-3; D remains unclear. V lost 3 bases to trimming and J lost 0 bases, with 13 bases between them. Germline loops: CDR1 MNHNS, CDR2 SASEGT. This CDR3 region has 16 residues. CDR3 bases: TGTGCCAGCAGTGAGTATGGCGGTACTAGCACAGATACGCAGTATTTT. Translated, it gives CASSEYGGTSTDTQYF.

The rearrangement joins TRBV4-1 to TRBJ2-4; no firm D call. Germline V CDR1 and CDR2: MGHRA, YSYEKL. Trimming pared 2 bases from V and 8 bases from J, leaving 7 bases between. The CDR3 covers 12 residues. CDR3 residues: CASSQYRDIQYF. CDR3 bases: TGCGCCAGCAGCCAATATCGGGACATTCAGTACTTC.

This sequence joins TRBV18 and TRBJ2-1, with TRBD2 identical over 9 bases. Trimming at V came to 3 bases and at J to 5 bases, leaving 11 bases not matched to a gene. Germline loops: CDR1 KGHSH, CDR2 LQKENI. The CDR3 loop spans 17 amino acids. In nucleotides, the CDR3 is TGTGCCAGCTCACCGCCGCTTAGCGGGGGTCTAAACAATGAGCAGTTCTTC. This translates into CASSPPLSGGLNNEQFF.

The chain uses TRBV6-5 and TRBJ2-2; 8 bases agree with TRBD1. V was clipped by 7 bases and J by 7 bases; unmatched bases: 8. Looked up from germline, CDR1 is MNHEY and CDR2 is SVGAGI. The CDR3 sequence is 14 residues long. The CDR3 loop is CASIGQGASGELFF. Here the CDR3 DNA reads TGTGCCAGCATCGGGCAGGGGGCGAGCGGGGAGCTGTTTTTT.

The chain couples TRBV27 to TRBJ2-1; 9 nucleotides match TRBD1. Germline CDR1 reads MNHEY; CDR2 reads SMNVEV (reference sequence). Losses at the gene ends were 7 bases for V and 3 bases for J; bases not matched to a gene: 7. The CDR3 spans 15 residues. This chain's CDR3 is CASTAPGQGYNEQFF. The CDR3 coding sequence is TGTGCCAGCACCGCCCCGGGACAGGGCTACAATGAGCAGTTCTTC.

V and J are TRBV5-5 and TRBJ2-5; no firm D call. Trimming removed 0 bases from V and 5 bases from J, with 14 bases in between. CDR1 SGHKS and CDR2 YYEKEE come from the germline V gene (reference sequence). This CDR3 has 15 residues. CDR3 protein: CASSLVGEVRETQYF. In DNA form, the CDR3 reads TGTGCCAGCAGCTTGGTAGGCGAAGTCAGGGAGACCCAGTACTTC.

The V call is TRBV5-1, the J call TRBJ1-1; TRBD1 might be the D (5 bases). The CDR3 covers 16 residues. V lost 3 bases, J lost 1 base, and 16 bases lay in between. Germline CDR1 SGHRS, CDR2 YFSETQ. Written as DNA, the CDR3 is TGCGCCAGCAGCTCCTCGTATGGGACGCCGAACACTGAAGCTTTCTTT. Translating gives CASSSSYGTPNTEAFF.

This chain uses TRBV3-1 with TRBJ2-7; weak D call: TRBD2 (5 bases). This CDR3 region has 14 residues. Trimming removed 6 bases at V and 3 bases at J, with 15 bases between. Germline loops: CDR1 LGHDT, CDR2 YNNKEL (reference sequence). The CDR3 spells CASSIFFGDYEQYF. The CDR3 region has the DNA TGTGCCAGCAGTATATTTTTCGGGGACTACGAGCAGTACTTC.

The rearrangement uses TRBV10-3 and TRBJ2-7, with D possibly matching TRBD2 (5 bases). CDR1 is ENHRY and CDR2 is SYGVKD in the germline V gene. The CDR3 totals 18 residues. Between the trimmed V and J ends, which lost 0 bases and 3 bases, there was a span of 21 bases. The CDR3 sequence: CAISESSGRWENIYEQYF. The CDR3 nucleotides are TGTGCCATCAGTGAGTCGTCGGGCAGATGGGAGAACATCTACGAGCAGTACTTC.

The V call is TRBV9, the J call TRBJ1-3; D gene unclear. Trimming cost V 1 base and J 2 bases, with 7 bases left between them. Germline V gives CDR1 SGDLS, CDR2 YYNGEE. The CDR3 loop spans 14 amino acids. CDR3 residues: CASSVTVTGNTIYF. DNA for the CDR3: TGTGCCAGCAGCGTAACAGTTACTGGAAACACCATATATTTT. The full variable domain, its missing parts supplied by reference TRBV9 and TRBJ1-3, is DSGVTQTPKHLITATGQRVTLRCSPRSGDLSVYWYQQSLDQGLQFLIQYYNGEERAKGNILERFSAQQFPDLHSELNLSSLELGDSALYFCASSVTVTGNTIYFGEGSWLTVV.

The chain is built from TRBV6-1 and TRBJ2-7; TRBD2 aligns across 8 bases. The CDR3 is made up of 14 amino acids. V was clipped by 7 bases and J by 2 bases; unmatched bases: 7. Germline CDR1 reads MNHNS; CDR2 reads SASEGT. This chain's CDR3 is CASILTSGPYEQYF. The DNA for the CDR3 is TGTGCCAGCATCCTAACTAGCGGACCCTACGAGCAGTACTTC.

The chain has TRBV19 and TRBJ2-1; 9 bases are a match to TRBD1. The CDR3 has 15 amino acids. Germline V lookup: CDR1 LNHDA, CDR2 SQIVND (reference sequence). J lost 7 bases, V lost 4 bases, and 8 bases had no gene match. The CDR3 is CASSRDREIGNEQFF. The CDR3 DNA sequence: TGTGCCAGTAGTAGGGACAGGGAAATAGGGAATGAGCAGTTCTTC.

J is TRBJ1-4 and V is TRBV15; D call uncertain. V was cut by 0 bases and J by 8 bases, with 16 bases left in between. The germline V gene has CDR1 LNHNV and CDR2 YYDKDF (reference sequence). The CDR3 consists of 16 residues. The CDR3 protein is CATSRDRVAGGEKLFF. CDR3 nucleotide sequence: TGTGCCACCAGCAGAGATCGGGTGGCAGGCGGAGAAAAACTGTTTTTT.

The DNA for the CDR3 is TGCAGCGTTGACGGCAGGGGAAGCGGGGAGCTGTTTTTT. Residues: CSVDGRGSGELFF. The rearrangement uses TRBV29-1 and TRBJ2-2, with D possibly TRBD1 on 6 matching bases. Trimming stripped 3 bases from V and 7 bases from J, with 12 bases between. The CDR3 consists of 13 residues. Germline CDR1 is SQVTM and CDR2 is ANQGSEA.

The rearrangement links TRBV7-9 to TRBJ2-3; D call uncertain. Per germline, CDR1 SEHNR and CDR2 FQNEAQ (reference sequence). V was cut by 5 bases and J by 2 bases, with 8 bases left in between. The CDR3 runs 13 residues. CDR3 coding DNA: TGTGCCAGCAGCCGAGACAACACAGATACGCAGTATTTT. Protein product: CASSRDNTDTQYF.